This passage covers 30 T cell receptor beta chains from one sample sequenced in a study of T cell repertoires in cytomegalovirus infection. TCRdb re-called the reads through MiXCR, storing one row per CDR3 protein. Of approximately 390,000 distinct CDR3 sequences in the sample, roughly 34% were seen once. No cognate antigen is known for these TCRs. This material consisted of cultured PBMCs, taken from culture after CMV antigen stimulation. The origin of the receptors is a human donor in good health (CMV status not recorded). Some clones in this sample may be carry-over from other donors' samples.

This clonotype was detected only a few times. This chain joins TRBV5-1 and TRBJ1-1, with D possibly being TRBD1 (6 bases). Germline V lookup: CDR1 SGHRS, CDR2 YFSETQ. The CDR3 runs to 13 residues. V lost 4 bases and J lost 5, with 12 bases in between. The CDR3 loop reads CASSINRDTEAFF. The CDR3 DNA reads TGCGCCAGCAGCATCAACAGGGATACTGAAGCTTTCTTT.

This chain uses TRBV6-5 with TRBJ2-1, with D hard to call. V gave up 2 bases and J gave up 0 bases, with 11 bases separating them. From germline, CDR1 is MNHEY and CDR2 SVGAGI. The CDR3 is 16 residues long. For the CDR3, the DNA is TGTGCCAGCAGTTACGGCGACGTGAGCTCCTACAATGAGCAGTTCTTC. Its translation: CASSYGDVSSYNEQFF.

This clonotype was counted at least ten times. The V gene is TRBV7-2, the J gene TRBJ2-2; 7 nucleotides align to TRBD1. This CDR3 is 16 amino acids long. Germline V gives CDR1 SGHTA, CDR2 FQGNSA. V shed 5 bases, J shed 3 bases, and the junction held 9 bases outside the gene matches. The CDR3 is CASSPNRGADTGELFF. The CDR3 DNA reads as TGTGCCAGCAGCCCCAACAGGGGCGCGGACACCGGGGAGCTGTTTTTT.

The chain recombines TRBV14 with TRBJ1-2; TRBD1 matches at 10 bases. V was clipped by 1 base and J by 4 bases; unmatched bases: 3. Germline loops: CDR1 SGHDN, CDR2 FVKESK. This CDR3 has 15 amino acids. In DNA, the CDR3 is TGTGCCAGCAGCCAAGCCTGGACAGGGGGCTATGGCTACACCTTC. It yields the protein CASSQAWTGGYGYTF.

This clonotype occurred a few times. The rearrangement links TRBV11-2 to TRBJ2-7, with TRBD1 matching over 8 bases. CDR1 is SGHAT and CDR2 is FQNNGV in the germline V gene. With V trimmed by 5 bases and J by 3 bases, 3 bases remained unmatched. The length of the CDR3 is 13 residues. Here the CDR3 DNA reads TGTGCCAGCAGCCCACAGGGGGACTACGAGCAGTACGTC. It encodes CASSPQGDYEQYV.

In its sample, this clonotype was seen a few times. The chain has TRBV6-6 and TRBJ2-5; D is unresolved. The V and J ends lost 5 bases and 1 base respectively, with 11 bases between them. CDR1 and CDR2 from the germline V gene are MNHNY and SVGAGI (reference sequence). CDR3 size: 14 residues. Here the CDR3 reads CASSPQASQETQYF. For the CDR3, the DNA is TGTGCCAGCAGTCCGCAGGCAAGCCAAGAGACCCAGTACTTC.

The chain combines TRBV19 with TRBJ1-2; D is undetermined. The germline V gene encodes CDR1 LNHDA and CDR2 SQIVND (reference sequence). Deletions cut 3 bases from V and 4 bases from J, with 9 bases between. The CDR3 extends over 13 amino acids. The CDR3 DNA follows: TGTGCCAGTAGTATGGGGAATAGCTATGGCTACACCTTC. Amino acid sequence: CASSMGNSYGYTF.

This clonotype was detected a few times. The genes are TRBV4-1 and TRBJ2-2, with a tentative D call TRBD2 (6 bases). The CDR3 covers 17 residues. From germline, CDR1 is MGHRA and CDR2 YSYEKL. Trimming left V 3 bases short and J 0 bases short, with 14 bases between. CDR3 nucleotides: TGCGCCAGCAGCCAGGGGCCGGGACTCCCGAACACCGGGGAGCTGTTTTTT. Its protein is CASSQGPGLPNTGELFF.

The rearrangement uses TRBV7-3 and TRBJ2-5; no clear D gene. Germline loops: CDR1 SGHTA, CDR2 FQGTGA. Trimming left V 2 bases short and J 5 bases short, with 21 bases between. The CDR3 runs 17 residues. The CDR3 DNA follows: TGTGCCAGCAGCTTAGATCTTACCAGTTCTTATCCCGAGACCCAGTACTTC. It translates to CASSLDLTSSYPETQYF.

This clonotype was counted a few times. This chain links TRBV2 with TRBJ2-2, with D perhaps being TRBD1 or TRBD2 (5 bases each). The germline V gene encodes CDR1 SNHLY and CDR2 FYNNEI. This CDR3 spans 14 amino acids. Trimming left V 5 bases short and J 5 bases short, with 12 bases between. CDR3 sequence: CASSRDQWTGELFF. In DNA, the CDR3 is TGTGCCAGCAGTCGGGACCAGTGGACCGGGGAGCTGTTTTTT. Full variable domain (missing parts from reference TRBV2 and TRBJ2-2): EPEVTQTPSHQVTQMGQEVILRCVPISNHLYFYWYRQILGQKVEFLVSFYNNEISEKSEIFDDQFSVERPDGSNFTLKIRSTKLEDSAMYFCASSRDQWTGELFFGEGSRLTVL.

This clonotype showed up just a few times. This chain links TRBV11-1 with TRBJ2-3; tentatively, D is TRBD1 or TRBD2 (5 bases each). V shed 2 bases and J shed 3 bases, with 15 bases lying between them. The CDR3 loop spans 16 amino acids. Germline V gives CDR1 SGHAT, CDR2 FQDESV (reference sequence). CDR3 loop: CASSLRRTGPTDTQYF. CDR3 DNA sequence: TGTGCCAGCAGCTTACGGAGGACGGGACCAACAGATACGCAGTATTTT.

The V call is TRBV4-1, the J call TRBJ1-5; 7 nucleotides agree with TRBD1. The CDR3 is 15 amino acids. Per germline, CDR1 MGHRA and CDR2 YSYEKL. V dropped 4 bases and J dropped 3; count of bases not matched to a gene: 6. The CDR3 sequence is CASSPTGDPNQPQHF. The DNA of the CDR3 is TGCGCCAGCAGCCCAACAGGGGATCCCAATCAGCCCCAGCATTTT.

About this clonotype itself: One end of the junction varies from germline; a read error may be responsible. The genes are TRBV7-2 and TRBJ2-5; 11 nucleotides align to TRBD2. This CDR3 region has 12 residues. The germline V gene has CDR1 SGHTA and CDR2 FQGNSA. The CDR3, as DNA: TGTGCCAGCAGCCTGGGACTAGCGGTTAGGTGGTTC. This encodes CASSLGLAVRWF.

This clonotype turned up a few times. The chain uses TRBV5-4 and TRBJ2-1; 8 positions match TRBD1. Losses at the gene ends were 1 base for V and 15 bases for J; bases not matched to a gene: 12. CDR1 is SGHNT and CDR2 is YYREEE in the germline V gene (reference sequence). This CDR3 has 14 residues. CDR3 sequence reads: CASSLSPVGTGLFF. CDR3 DNA sequence: TGTGCCAGCAGCTTGTCTCCTGTGGGGACAGGTCTGTTCTTC.

This clonotype turned up a few times. The rearrangement joins TRBV5-4 to TRBJ2-7; D call uncertain. The CDR3 length is 14 residues. CDR1 SGHNT and CDR2 YYREEE come from the germline V gene (reference sequence). V was trimmed by 1 base and J by 3 bases, leaving 11 bases between them. CDR3 sequence: CASSLPAKSYEQYF. CDR3 nucleotides: TGTGCCAGCAGCTTGCCCGCAAAGAGCTACGAGCAGTACTTC.

This clonotype occurred a few times. The chain recombines TRBV27 with TRBJ2-3; 14 positions agree with TRBD2. The germline V gene encodes CDR1 MNHEY and CDR2 SMNVEV (reference sequence). The CDR3 runs to 17 residues. V lost 2 bases, J lost 4 bases, and 5 bases stayed unmatched. As DNA, the CDR3 is TGTGCCAGCAGTTTACTCCGACTAGCGGGAGGGTCAGATACGCAGTATTTT. Translation: CASSLLRLAGGSDTQYF.

The V gene is TRBV9, the J gene TRBJ1-1; a weak D match, TRBD1 (6 bases). V gave up 3 bases and J gave up 4 bases, with 10 bases separating them. This CDR3 has 13 amino acids. Germline values: CDR1 SGDLS, CDR2 YYNGEE. CDR3 sequence (DNA): TGTGCCAGCAGCGCAGGGGAATTCACTGAAGCTTTCTTT. Translating gives CASSAGEFTEAFF.

This clonotype was picked up a small number of times. This rearrangement joins TRBV12-3 or TRBV12-4 to TRBJ1-5; D may be TRBD1 (5 bases). The CDR3 totals 14 residues. The V end lost 9 bases, the J end lost 5 bases, and 17 bases lay between the germline ends. CDR3 sequence: CASKDMRSHQPQHF. The CDR3 DNA is TGTGCCAGTAAGGACATGCGCTCCCATCAGCCCCAGCATTTT.

The V call is TRBV4-3, the J call TRBJ2-7, with D possibly TRBD1 on 6 matching bases. Deletions cut 1 base from V and 6 bases from J, with 13 bases between. The germline CDR1 and CDR2 sequences are LGHNA and YSLEER. The CDR3 covers 14 residues. In DNA, the CDR3 is TGCGCCAGCAGCCAAGTTGAGGGGGAAGTCGAGCAGTACTTC. Amino acids: CASSQVEGEVEQYF.

This chain links TRBV5-1 with TRBJ1-6; no clear D gene. The CDR3 is made up of 15 amino acids. CDR1 is SGHRS, CDR2 YFSETQ, per germline. V was cut by 1 base and J by 7 bases, with 12 bases left in between. Here the CDR3 reads CASSLQQVENSPLHF. The CDR3 DNA reads TGCGCCAGCAGCTTGCAGCAGGTGGAGAATTCACCCCTCCACTTT.

V and J are TRBV11-2 and TRBJ2-1; possibly TRBD2 for D (6 bases). With 5 bases removed from V and 4 bases from J, the gap between germline ends came to 21 bases. The CDR3 is made up of 17 amino acids. CDR1 and CDR2 from the germline V gene are SGHAT and FQNNGV. The CDR3 nucleotides are TGTGCCAGCAGCCTCCTGGGTCGGGGGACGAGGTACAATGAGCAGTTCTTC. Amino acids: CASSLLGRGTRYNEQFF.

This chain links TRBV20-1 with TRBJ1-2; a possible D gene is TRBD1 (5 bases). Germline lookup yields CDR1 DFQATT and CDR2 SNEGSKA (reference sequence). The V end was cut by 6 bases, the J end by 6 bases, with 17 bases between. This CDR3 has 13 residues. CDR3: CSAPRGLYDGYTF. CDR3 coding DNA: TGCAGTGCGCCGAGGGGCTTATATGATGGCTACACCTTC.

This clonotype occurred a few times. The chain couples TRBV28 to TRBJ2-5; 10 nucleotides match TRBD1. Germline V gene data show CDR1 as MDHEN and CDR2 as SYDVKM. V lost 3 bases, J lost 5 bases, and 6 bases stayed unmatched. This CDR3 contains 15 residues. The CDR3 coding sequence is TGTGCCAGCAGTTTTTCCGGGACAGGGGTGGAGACCCAGTACTTC. This translates into CASSFSGTGVETQYF.

This chain uses TRBV19 with TRBJ1-4; D remains unclear. The CDR3 loop spans 16 amino acids. Germline values: CDR1 LNHDA, CDR2 SQIVND (reference sequence). The V end was cut by 3 bases, the J end by 7 bases, with 18 bases between. CDR3 sequence (DNA): TGTGCCAGTAGTATCACCCCGCAGAGTTCGTCTGAAAAACTGTTTTTT. It codes for CASSITPQSSSEKLFF.

The chain joins TRBV12-3 or TRBV12-4 to TRBJ2-7; 8 positions match TRBD1. There are 14 residues in the CDR3. With 1 base clipped from V and 6 bases from J, the junction kept 5 bases outside the gene matches. This CDR3 reads CASSLGTGIGEQYF. The CDR3 DNA is TGTGCCAGCAGTTTAGGGACAGGGATAGGCGAGCAGTACTTC.

This chain connects TRBV19 to TRBJ2-2; 7 bases line up with TRBD1. Germline V gives CDR1 LNHDA, CDR2 SQIVND (reference sequence). The V and J ends lost 3 bases and 3 bases, in that order; junction bases with no gene match: 13. The CDR3 loop spans 18 amino acids. The CDR3 region is CASSIRSGGRRYTGELFF. CDR3 sequence (DNA): TGTGCCAGTAGTATTCGGTCAGGGGGAAGACGGTACACCGGGGAGCTGTTTTTT.

The chain carries TRBV5-6 and TRBJ2-4, with D possibly matching TRBD2 (5 bases). The germline V gene encodes CDR1 SGHDT and CDR2 YYEEEE. The CDR3 extends over 17 amino acids. The V end was cut by 2 bases, the J end by 0 bases, with 15 bases between. The CDR3 nucleotides read TGTGCCAGCAGCTTCTCAGGTCTTGGACTAGCCAAAAACATTCAGTACTTC. Amino acid sequence: CASSFSGLGLAKNIQYF.

In this sample, this clonotype turned up many times. The rearrangement joins TRBV7-2 to TRBJ2-7, with no clear D. The V end lost 4 bases, the J end lost 1 base, and 11 bases lay between the germline ends. This CDR3 contains 14 residues. CDR1 is SGHTA, CDR2 FQGNSA, per germline. This CDR3 is CASSSGLGSYEQYF. In DNA, the CDR3 is TGTGCCAGCAGCTCCGGCCTAGGGTCCTACGAGCAGTACTTC.

This chain links TRBV10-3 with TRBJ2-1; 11 bases agree with TRBD2. V shed 10 bases, J shed 0 bases, and the junction held 5 bases outside the gene matches. Germline lookup yields CDR1 ENHRY and CDR2 SYGVKD. CDR3 length: 15 residues. The CDR3 nucleotides are TGTGCCACCGGGACTAGCGGAGCCTCCTACAATGAGCAGTTCTTC. Amino acids: CATGTSGASYNEQFF.

The chain couples TRBV19 to TRBJ2-1; 7 bases fit TRBD2. From germline, CDR1 is LNHDA and CDR2 SQIVND (reference sequence). The CDR3 has 16 amino acids. V trimming: 7 bases; J trimming: 1 base; junction bases outside the gene matches: 10. The CDR3 here is CASKAAGASSYNEQFF. The CDR3 bases are TGTGCCAGTAAGGCCGCGGGAGCCTCATCCTACAATGAGCAGTTCTTC.